This T cell receptor beta chain was recovered during a study of cytomegalovirus exposure and HLA in healthy donors. Notes on the study in general: Productive rates of about 87% or about 30% were seen for most TCR beta V segments in an earlier analysis. Despite most TCR sequences being rare, some public TCRs occurred in many donors.

This clone occurred a few times. The antigen remains unidentified. It was with 60 Vbeta and 13 Jbeta primers that the PCR ran. Repertoires were generated with immunoSEQ multiplex PCR, while TCRdb's copy carries only in-frame clones and drops some. Of about 200,000 clones in the sample, roughly 83% were seen once. Germline assignment: CDR1 MGHRA and CDR2 YSYEKL. The CDR3 has 15 amino acids. V was pared by 4 bases and J by 5 bases, with 9 bases of the junction left unmatched. The chain uses TRBV4-1 and TRBJ2-7; 9 nucleotides agree with TRBD2. This clonotype originated in a girl under 18 in good health and CMV-seronegative. Sample: PBMCs. In nucleotides, the CDR3 is TGCGCCAGCAGCCCTCGGACTAGCGTTACGGACGAGCAGTACTTC. Its protein is CASSPRTSVTDEQYF.